Below, 17 T cell receptor beta chains from the same sample are listed, as sequenced in a study of ipilimumab plus nivolumab after autologous stem cell transplantation. The assay was immunoSEQ multiplex PCR, and TCRdb's table has in-frame clones only and misses some. The repertoire has 84,000 or so clones, 75% to 85% of them found once; the top ten carry 2% to 2.5%. The sample here was PBMCs, taken in a trial of ipilimumab plus nivolumab as post-transplant consolidation. The receptors come from a male donor with diffuse large B-cell lymphoma.

The chain employs TRBV7-3 and TRBJ2-2; TRBD2 agrees at 10 bases. This CDR3 comprises 15 residues. Trimming at V came to 5 bases and at J to 4 bases, leaving 4 bases not matched to a gene. Germline loops: CDR1 SGHTA, CDR2 FQGTGA. The CDR3: CASSASGGSTGELFF. In nucleotides, the CDR3 is TGTGCCAGCAGCGCTAGCGGGGGTAGCACCGGGGAGCTGTTTTTT.

This chain links TRBV2 with TRBJ1-5; no reliable D call. CDR3 length equals 22 residues. V lost 1 base and J 0 bases, leaving 28 bases between the germline ends. The germline V gene has CDR1 SNHLY and CDR2 FYNNEI. The CDR3 DNA reads TGTGCCAGCAGTGAAGAGGTATCGGGGAGATTAACCCGATATTATAGCAATCAGCCCCAGCATTTT. It is translated as CASSEEVSGRLTRYYSNQPQHF.

The chain has TRBV7-8 and TRBJ1-5, with D tentatively TRBD1 (6 bases). Trimming pared 5 bases from V and 0 bases from J, leaving 11 bases between. This CDR3 has 15 residues. The germline gives CDR1 SGHVS, CDR2 FQNEAQ. The CDR3 region is CASSAQGTSNQPQHF. In DNA form, the CDR3 reads TGTGCCAGCAGCGCCCAGGGGACTAGCAATCAGCCCCAGCATTTT.

Remarks on this clone: Other DNA sequences from this sample encode an identical CDR3 as well. The CDR3 bases are TGTGCCAGCAGTTACTCGGGGGTCACTGAAGCTTTCTTT. This sequence encodes CASSYSGVTEAFF. The gene calls are TRBV6-6 and TRBJ1-1; possibly TRBD1 for D (5 bases). Trimming removed 0 bases at V and 4 bases at J, with 6 bases between. Germline lookup yields CDR1 MNHNY and CDR2 SVGAGI (reference sequence). This CDR3 is 13 amino acids long.

The V and J genes are TRBV6-1 and TRBJ2-6; 7 positions match TRBD1. The CDR3 has 15 residues. V lost 8 bases, J lost 3 bases, and 7 bases stayed unmatched. Germline assignment: CDR1 MNHNS and CDR2 SASEGT. CDR3 sequence: CASSFDRVGANVLTF. In DNA form, the CDR3 reads TGTGCCAGCTCCTTTGACAGGGTTGGGGCCAACGTCCTGACTTTC.

The sample holds a few counts of this clone. The chain joins TRBV6-4 to TRBJ1-6; 7 positions match TRBD1. The CDR3 has 16 residues. Germline CDR1 is MRHNA and CDR2 is SNTAGT. The V and J ends lost 4 bases and 10 bases, in that order; junction bases with no gene match: 13. This CDR3 reads CASSANRQGGNSPLHF. CDR3 DNA sequence: TGTGCCAGCAGTGCCAACAGACAGGGTGGCAACTCACCCCTCCACTTT.

This clone occurred a few times. V usage is TRBV27 and J usage is TRBJ1-6; 10 nucleotides align to TRBD1. V shed 2 bases, J shed 8 bases, and the junction held 3 bases outside the gene matches. The germline gives CDR1 MNHEY, CDR2 SMNVEV (reference sequence). The CDR3 extends over 15 amino acids. The CDR3 coding sequence is TGTGCCAGCAGTTTAACGGGACAGGGGTATTCACCCCTCCACTTT. This gives the protein CASSLTGQGYSPLHF.

This chain links TRBV19 with TRBJ1-1, with 8 bases identical to TRBD1. Germline values: CDR1 LNHDA, CDR2 SQIVND (reference sequence). With V trimmed by 7 bases and J by 6 bases, 13 bases remained unmatched. This CDR3 has 15 amino acids. CDR3 sequence reads: CASTKPQGAKAEAFF. CDR3 DNA sequence: TGTGCCAGTACCAAACCTCAGGGGGCGAAGGCTGAAGCTTTCTTT.

The rearrangement uses TRBV5-1 and TRBJ2-5; no firm D call. Germline loops: CDR1 SGHRS, CDR2 YFSETQ. The CDR3 totals 13 residues. V was shortened by 0 bases and J by 9 bases, with 12 bases between the two germline ends. The CDR3, as DNA: TGCGCCAGCAGCTTGGGCCCCCAGTTACCCCAGTACTTC. Encoded protein: CASSLGPQLPQYF.

This sequence joins TRBV9 and TRBJ2-7; TRBD2 aligns across 9 bases. Germline values: CDR1 SGDLS, CDR2 YYNGEE. This CDR3 is built from 16 residues. Trimming cost V 1 base and J 0 bases; bases outside gene matches: 5. CDR3 region: CASSVKAGGPSYEQYF. The CDR3 coding sequence is TGTGCCAGCAGCGTAAAAGCGGGGGGCCCCTCCTACGAGCAGTACTTC.

V gene TRBV10-3 combines with J gene TRBJ1-1; D is perhaps TRBD1 (6 bases). The V end was cut by 2 bases, the J end by 7 bases, with 14 bases between. Germline CDR1 and CDR2: ENHRY and SYGVKD. The length of the CDR3 is 14 residues. The CDR3 DNA sequence: TGTGCCATCAGTGAGGTGGGGGCAGGCCTTGAAGCTTTCTTT. Translated: CAISEVGAGLEAFF.

The chain employs TRBV9 and TRBJ1-5; weak D call: TRBD1 (6 bases). Per the germline V gene, CDR1 is SGDLS and CDR2 is YYNGEE. The CDR3 has 15 amino acids. Trimming cost V 4 bases and J 0 bases, with 11 bases left between them. The CDR3 region has the DNA TGTGCCAGCAGCTTGGGACATCTTAGCAATCAGCCCCAGCATTTT. Translation: CASSLGHLSNQPQHF.

The V call is TRBV27, the J call TRBJ1-2, with a weak D call TRBD1 (5 bases). CDR3 length equals 13 residues. The ends were cut back, 3 bases at V and 6 bases at J, with 11 bases in the middle. Germline V gives CDR1 MNHEY, CDR2 SMNVEV (reference sequence). CDR3 protein: CASSFRGANGYTF. As DNA, the CDR3 is TGTGCCAGCAGTTTCCGAGGGGCTAATGGCTACACCTTC.

Worth noting for this clone: Distinct nucleotide sequences in the sample also encode this CDR3. This sequence joins TRBV6-6 and TRBJ2-7; 11 bases align to TRBD2. The V gene's germline CDR1 is MNHNY and CDR2 SVGAGI (reference sequence). V lost 5 bases and J lost 4; bases outside the gene matches: 1. CDR3 size: 13 residues. CDR3 sequence: CASSLAGGYEQYF. CDR3 DNA: TGTGCCAGCAGTCTAGCGGGGGGATACGAGCAGTACTTC.

This clone was picked up one time. The CDR3 sequence is CASSPMAGQAWGWGYTF. The DNA for the CDR3 is TGTGCCAGCAGCCCGATGGCAGGACAGGCCTGGGGTTGGGGCTACACCTTC. The chain has TRBV5-6 and TRBJ1-2; 7 nucleotides line up with TRBD1. The ends lost 4 bases at V and 8 bases at J; junction bases unmatched: 20. The CDR3 is 17 amino acids. CDR1 is SGHDT, CDR2 YYEEEE, per germline.

Remarks on this clone: The junction departs from the called germline gene at one end, perhaps through a read error. The genes are TRBV6-4 and TRBJ1-2; D unresolved. The CDR3 sequence is 13 residues long. Germline V gene lookup returns CDR1 MRHNA and CDR2 SNTAGT. The CDR3: CASSDALMGRRIF. CDR3 nucleotide sequence: TGTGCCAGCAGTGATGCCCTGATGGGCCGTCGCATCTTC.

This clone was found a few times. The chain joins TRBV11-2 to TRBJ1-6; 12 bases agree with TRBD1. Germline CDR1 is SGHAT and CDR2 is FQNNGV. The CDR3 is made up of 15 amino acids. With 8 bases clipped from V and 5 bases from J, the junction kept 4 bases outside the gene matches. The CDR3 protein is CASEGQGAHNSPLHF. DNA for the CDR3: TGTGCCAGCGAGGGACAGGGGGCGCATAATTCACCCCTCCACTTT. Using reference TRBV11-2 and TRBJ1-6 for the parts outside the CDR3, the full variable domain is EAGVAQSPRYKIIEKRQSVAFWCNPISGHATLYWYQQILGQGPKLLIQFQNNGVVDDSQLPKDRFSAERLKGVDSTLKIQPAKLEDSAVYLCASEGQGAHNSPLHFGNGTRLTVT.